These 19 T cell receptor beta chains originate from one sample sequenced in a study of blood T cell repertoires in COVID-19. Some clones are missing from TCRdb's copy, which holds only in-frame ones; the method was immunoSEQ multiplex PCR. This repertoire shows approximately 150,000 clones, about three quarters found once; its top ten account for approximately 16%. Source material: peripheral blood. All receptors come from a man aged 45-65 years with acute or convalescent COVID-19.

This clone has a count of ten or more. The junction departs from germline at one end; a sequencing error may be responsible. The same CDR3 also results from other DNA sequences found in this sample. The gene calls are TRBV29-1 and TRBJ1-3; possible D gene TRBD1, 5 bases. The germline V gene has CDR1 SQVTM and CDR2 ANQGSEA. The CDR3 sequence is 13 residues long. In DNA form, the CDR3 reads TGCAGCGTCGAAGGGGCTACTGGAAACACCATATATTTT. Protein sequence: CSVEGATGNTIYF.

CDR3 sequence reads: CASSISGAHEQYF. CDR3 nucleotide sequence: TGTGCCAGTAGTATCTCTGGGGCCCACGAGCAGTACTTC. V usage is TRBV19 and J usage is TRBJ2-7; weak D call: TRBD1 (5 bases). Germline V gives CDR1 LNHDA, CDR2 SQIVND (reference sequence). V was trimmed by 3 bases and J by 5 bases, leaving 11 bases between them. The CDR3 is 13 residues long.

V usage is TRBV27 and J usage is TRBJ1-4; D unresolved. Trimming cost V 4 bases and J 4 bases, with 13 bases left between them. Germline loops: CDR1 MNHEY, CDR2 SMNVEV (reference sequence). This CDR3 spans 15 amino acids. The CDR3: CASSSLAGVNEKLFF. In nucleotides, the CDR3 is TGTGCCAGCAGTTCACTGGCCGGAGTTAATGAAAAACTGTTTTTT.

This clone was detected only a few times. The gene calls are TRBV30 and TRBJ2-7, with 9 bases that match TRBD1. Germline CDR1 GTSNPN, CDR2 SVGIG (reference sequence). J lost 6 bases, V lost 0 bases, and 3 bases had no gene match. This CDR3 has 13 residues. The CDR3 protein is CAWSVQGAAEQYV. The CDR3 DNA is TGTGCCTGGAGTGTACAGGGGGCGGCCGAGCAGTACGTC.

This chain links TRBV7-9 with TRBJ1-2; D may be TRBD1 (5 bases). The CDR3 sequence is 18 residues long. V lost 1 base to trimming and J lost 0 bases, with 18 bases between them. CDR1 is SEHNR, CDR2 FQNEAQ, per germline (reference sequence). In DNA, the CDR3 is TGTGCCAGCAGCTTAGGTCTTTCGCGACAGACGACTAACTATGGCTACACCTTC. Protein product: CASSLGLSRQTTNYGYTF.

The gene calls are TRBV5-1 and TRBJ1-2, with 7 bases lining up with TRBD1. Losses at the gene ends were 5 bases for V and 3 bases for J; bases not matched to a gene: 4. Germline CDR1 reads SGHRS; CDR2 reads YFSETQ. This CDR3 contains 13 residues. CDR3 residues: CASSYDRDYGYTF. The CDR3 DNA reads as TGCGCCAGCAGTTATGACAGGGACTATGGCTACACCTTC.

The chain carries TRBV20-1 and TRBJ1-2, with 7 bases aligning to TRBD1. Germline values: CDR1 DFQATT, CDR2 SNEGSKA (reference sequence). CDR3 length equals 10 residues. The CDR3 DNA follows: TGCAGGCCAGACAGGGATGGCTACACCTTC. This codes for CRPDRDGYTF.

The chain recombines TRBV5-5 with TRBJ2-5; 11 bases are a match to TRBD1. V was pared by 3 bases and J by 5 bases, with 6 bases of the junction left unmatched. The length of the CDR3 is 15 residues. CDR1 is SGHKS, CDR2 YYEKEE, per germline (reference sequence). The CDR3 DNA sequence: TGTGCCAGCAGCTCAGGGGACAGGGGGAGGGAGACCCAGTACTTC. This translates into CASSSGDRGRETQYF.

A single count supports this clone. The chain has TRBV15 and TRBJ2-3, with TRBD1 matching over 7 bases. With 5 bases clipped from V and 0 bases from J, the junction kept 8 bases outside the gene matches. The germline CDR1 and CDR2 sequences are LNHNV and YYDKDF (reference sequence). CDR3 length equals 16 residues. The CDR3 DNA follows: TGTGCCACCAGCGGGACAGCAGGGCCTAGCACAGATACGCAGTATTTT. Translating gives CATSGTAGPSTDTQYF.

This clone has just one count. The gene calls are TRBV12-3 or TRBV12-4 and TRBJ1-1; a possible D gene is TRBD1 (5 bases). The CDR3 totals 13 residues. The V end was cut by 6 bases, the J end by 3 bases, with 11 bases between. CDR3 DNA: TGTGCCAGCAGCGCGGCCAGGGACACTGAAGCTTTCTTT. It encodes CASSAARDTEAFF.

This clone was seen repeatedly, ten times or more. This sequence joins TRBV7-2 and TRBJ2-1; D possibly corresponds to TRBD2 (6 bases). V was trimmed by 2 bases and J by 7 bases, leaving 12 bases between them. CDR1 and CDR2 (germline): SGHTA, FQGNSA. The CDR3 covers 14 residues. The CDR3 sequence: CASSLYPSVNEQFF. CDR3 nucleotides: TGTGCCAGCAGCTTATACCCTAGCGTGAATGAGCAGTTCTTC.

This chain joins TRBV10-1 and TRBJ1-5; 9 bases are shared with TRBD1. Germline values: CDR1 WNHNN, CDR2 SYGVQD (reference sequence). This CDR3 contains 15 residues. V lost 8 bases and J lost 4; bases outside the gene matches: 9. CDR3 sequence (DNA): TGCGCCAGCCTACAGGGGGCGCAAAGAAATCAGCCCCAGCATTTT. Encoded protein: CASLQGAQRNQPQHF.

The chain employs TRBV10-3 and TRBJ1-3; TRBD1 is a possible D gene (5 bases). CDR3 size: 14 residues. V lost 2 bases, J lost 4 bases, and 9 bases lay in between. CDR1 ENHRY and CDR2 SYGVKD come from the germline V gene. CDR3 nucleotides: TGTGCCATCAGTGAGGGCCGGACAGGAAACACCATATATTTT. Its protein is CAISEGRTGNTIYF.

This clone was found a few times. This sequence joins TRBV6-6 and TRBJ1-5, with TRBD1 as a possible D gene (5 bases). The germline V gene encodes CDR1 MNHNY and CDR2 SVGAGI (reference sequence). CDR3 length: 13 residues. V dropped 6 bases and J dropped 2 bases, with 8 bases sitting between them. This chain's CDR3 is CASRGGGNQPQHF. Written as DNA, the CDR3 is TGTGCCAGCAGGGGAGGGGGCAATCAGCCCCAGCATTTT.

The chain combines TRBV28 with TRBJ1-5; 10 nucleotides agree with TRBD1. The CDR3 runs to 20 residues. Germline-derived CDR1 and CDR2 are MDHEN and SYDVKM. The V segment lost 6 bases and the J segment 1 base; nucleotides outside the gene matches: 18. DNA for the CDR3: TGTGCCAGCAGGCTGGTCGGAAGACAGGGGGCTTTTTGGAGCAATCAGCCCCAGCATTTT. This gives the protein CASRLVGRQGAFWSNQPQHF.

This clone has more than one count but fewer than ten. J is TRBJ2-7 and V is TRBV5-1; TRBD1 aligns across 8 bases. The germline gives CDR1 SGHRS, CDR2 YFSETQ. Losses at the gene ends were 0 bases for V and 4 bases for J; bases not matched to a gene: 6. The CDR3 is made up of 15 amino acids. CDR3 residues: CASSLGQGSPYEQYF. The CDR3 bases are TGCGCCAGCAGCTTGGGACAGGGGAGTCCTTACGAGCAGTACTTC.

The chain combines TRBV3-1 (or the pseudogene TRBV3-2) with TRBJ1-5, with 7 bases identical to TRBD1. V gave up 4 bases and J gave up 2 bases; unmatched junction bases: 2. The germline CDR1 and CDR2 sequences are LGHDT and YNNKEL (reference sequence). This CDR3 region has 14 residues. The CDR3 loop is CASSRGQGNQPQHF. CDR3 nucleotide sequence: TGTGCCAGCAGCCGCGGACAGGGCAATCAGCCCCAGCATTTT.

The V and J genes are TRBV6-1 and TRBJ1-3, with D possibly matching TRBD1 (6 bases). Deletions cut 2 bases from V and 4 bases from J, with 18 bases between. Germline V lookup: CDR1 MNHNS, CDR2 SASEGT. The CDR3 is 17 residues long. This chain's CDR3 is CASSERRVGATGNTIYF. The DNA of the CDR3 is TGTGCCAGCAGTGAACGTCGTGTGGGGGCGACGGGAAACACCATATATTTT.

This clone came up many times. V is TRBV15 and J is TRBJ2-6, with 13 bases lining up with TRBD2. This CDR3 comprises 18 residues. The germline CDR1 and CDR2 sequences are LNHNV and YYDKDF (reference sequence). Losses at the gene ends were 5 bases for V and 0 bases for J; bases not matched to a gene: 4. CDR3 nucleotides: TGTGCCACCAGCGGTACTAGCGGGGGGGCCTCTGGGGCCAACGTCCTGACTTTC. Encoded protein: CATSGTSGGASGANVLTF.